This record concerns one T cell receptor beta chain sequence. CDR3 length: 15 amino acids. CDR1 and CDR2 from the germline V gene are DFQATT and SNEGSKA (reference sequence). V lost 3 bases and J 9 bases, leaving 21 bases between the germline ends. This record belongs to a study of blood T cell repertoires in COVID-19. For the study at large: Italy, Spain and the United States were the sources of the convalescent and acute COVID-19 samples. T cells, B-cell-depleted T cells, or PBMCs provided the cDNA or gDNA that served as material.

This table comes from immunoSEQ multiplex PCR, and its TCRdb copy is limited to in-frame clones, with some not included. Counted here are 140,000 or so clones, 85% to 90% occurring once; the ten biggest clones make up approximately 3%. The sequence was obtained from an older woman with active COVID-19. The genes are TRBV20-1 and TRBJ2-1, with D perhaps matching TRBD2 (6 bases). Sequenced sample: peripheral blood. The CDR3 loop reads CSASGSGPGSREQFF. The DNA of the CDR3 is TGCAGTGCTAGTGGGAGCGGGCCGGGCAGTCGTGAGCAGTTCTTC.